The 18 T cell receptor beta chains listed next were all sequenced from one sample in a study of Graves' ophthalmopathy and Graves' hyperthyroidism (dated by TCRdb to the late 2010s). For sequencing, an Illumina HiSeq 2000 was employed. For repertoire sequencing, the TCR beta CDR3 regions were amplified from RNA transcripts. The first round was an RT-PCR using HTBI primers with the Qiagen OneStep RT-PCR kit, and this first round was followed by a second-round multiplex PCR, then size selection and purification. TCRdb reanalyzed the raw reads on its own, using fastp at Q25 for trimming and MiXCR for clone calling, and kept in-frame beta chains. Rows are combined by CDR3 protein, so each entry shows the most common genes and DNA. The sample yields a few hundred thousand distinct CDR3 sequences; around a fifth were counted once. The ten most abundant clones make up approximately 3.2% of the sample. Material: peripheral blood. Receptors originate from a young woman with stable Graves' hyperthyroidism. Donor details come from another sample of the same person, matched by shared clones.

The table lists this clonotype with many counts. CDR3: CASSVREPYEQYF. DNA for the CDR3: TGTGCCAGCAGTGTTAGGGAGCCCTACGAGCAGTACTTC. The chain links TRBV6-1 to TRBJ2-7; a weak D match, TRBD2 (5 bases). The germline V gene encodes CDR1 MNHNS and CDR2 SASEGT. Trimming pared 4 bases from V and 2 bases from J, leaving 9 bases between. The length of the CDR3 is 13 residues.

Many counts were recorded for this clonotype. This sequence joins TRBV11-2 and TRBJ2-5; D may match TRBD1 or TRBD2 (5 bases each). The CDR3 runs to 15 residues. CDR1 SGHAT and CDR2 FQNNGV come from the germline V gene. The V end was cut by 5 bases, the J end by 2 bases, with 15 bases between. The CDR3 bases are TGTGCCAGCAGCCTTCTGTCGGGGCCGCAAGAGACCCAGTACTTC. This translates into CASSLLSGPQETQYF.

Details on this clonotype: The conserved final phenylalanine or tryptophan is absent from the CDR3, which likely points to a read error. The CDR3: CASSSVGYSGSQYY. The CDR3 bases are TGTGCCAGCAGCTCAGTTGGTTACAGCGGGTCCCAGTACTAC. J is TRBJ2-5 and V is TRBV7-8; TRBD2 is a possible D gene (6 bases). Germline-derived CDR1 and CDR2 are SGHVS and FQNEAQ. The CDR3 sequence is 14 residues long. Deletions cut 4 bases from V and 9 bases from J, with 18 bases between.

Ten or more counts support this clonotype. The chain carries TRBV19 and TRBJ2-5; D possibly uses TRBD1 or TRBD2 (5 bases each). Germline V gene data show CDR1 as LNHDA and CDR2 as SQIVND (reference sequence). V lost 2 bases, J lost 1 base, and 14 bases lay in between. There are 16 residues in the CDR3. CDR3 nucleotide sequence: TGTGCCAGTAGTATAACCGGGGCAGCCCTCCAAGAGACCCAGTACTTC. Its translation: CASSITGAALQETQYF.

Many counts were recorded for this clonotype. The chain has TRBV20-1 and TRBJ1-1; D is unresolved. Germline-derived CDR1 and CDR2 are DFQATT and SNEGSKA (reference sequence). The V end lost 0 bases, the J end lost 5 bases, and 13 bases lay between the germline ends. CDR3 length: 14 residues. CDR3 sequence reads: CSARDLRGWTEAFF. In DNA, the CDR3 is TGCAGTGCTAGAGATCTCCGGGGATGGACTGAAGCTTTCTTT.

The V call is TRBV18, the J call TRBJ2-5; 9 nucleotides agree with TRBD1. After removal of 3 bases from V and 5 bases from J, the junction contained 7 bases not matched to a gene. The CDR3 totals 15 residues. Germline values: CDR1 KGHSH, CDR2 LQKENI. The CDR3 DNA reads TGTGCCAGCTCACCGGGACAGGGCTCGTGGGAGACCCAGTACTTC. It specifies CASSPGQGSWETQYF. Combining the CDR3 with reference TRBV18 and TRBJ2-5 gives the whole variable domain NAGVMQNPRHLVRRRGQEARLRCSPMKGHSHVYWYRQLPEEGLKFMVYLQKENIIDESGMPKERFSAEFPKEGPSILRIQQVVRGDSAAYFCASSPGQGSWETQYFGPGTRLLVL.

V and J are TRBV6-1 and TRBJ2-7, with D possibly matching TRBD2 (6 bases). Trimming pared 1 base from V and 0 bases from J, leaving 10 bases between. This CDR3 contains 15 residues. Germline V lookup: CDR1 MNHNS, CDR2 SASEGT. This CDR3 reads CASSEEVADSYEQYF. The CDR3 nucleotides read TGTGCCAGCAGTGAAGAGGTAGCGGACTCCTACGAGCAGTACTTC.

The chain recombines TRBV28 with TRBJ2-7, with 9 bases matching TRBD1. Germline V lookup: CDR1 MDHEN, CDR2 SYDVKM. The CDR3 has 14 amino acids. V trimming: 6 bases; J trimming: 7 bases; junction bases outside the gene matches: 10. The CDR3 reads CASSSGTGYQEQYF. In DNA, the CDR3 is TGTGCCAGCAGCTCCGGGACAGGGTACCAGGAGCAGTACTTC.

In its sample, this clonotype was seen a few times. The CDR3 loop reads CSASSEETQYF. The CDR3, as DNA: TGCAGTGCTAGCAGTGAAGAGACCCAGTACTTC. The gene calls are TRBV20-1 and TRBJ2-5, with D unresolved. There are 11 residues in the CDR3. Germline CDR1 is DFQATT and CDR2 is SNEGSKA (reference sequence). The V gene lost 3 bases and the J gene lost 3 bases, with 5 bases spanning the gap.

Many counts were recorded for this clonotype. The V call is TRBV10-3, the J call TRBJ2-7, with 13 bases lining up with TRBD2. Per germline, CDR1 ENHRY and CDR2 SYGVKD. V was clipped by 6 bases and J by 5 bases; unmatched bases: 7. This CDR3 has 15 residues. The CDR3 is CAIREGLAGTNEQYF. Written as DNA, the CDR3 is TGTGCCATCAGGGAGGGACTAGCGGGAACCAACGAGCAGTACTTC.

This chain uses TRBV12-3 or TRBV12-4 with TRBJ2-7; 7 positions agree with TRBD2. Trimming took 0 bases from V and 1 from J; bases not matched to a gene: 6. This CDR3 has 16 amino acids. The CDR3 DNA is TGTGCCAGCAGTTTAGCGCTTGGCGGGGGTTCCTACGAGCAGTACTTC. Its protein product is CASSLALGGGSYEQYF.

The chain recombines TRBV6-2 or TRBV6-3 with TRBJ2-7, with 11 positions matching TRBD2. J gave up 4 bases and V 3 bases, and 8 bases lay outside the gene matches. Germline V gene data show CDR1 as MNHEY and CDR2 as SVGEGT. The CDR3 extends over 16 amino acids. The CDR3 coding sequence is TGTGCCAGCAGTTATAGACTAGCGGGACTACCTTACGAGCAGTACTTC. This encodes CASSYRLAGLPYEQYF.

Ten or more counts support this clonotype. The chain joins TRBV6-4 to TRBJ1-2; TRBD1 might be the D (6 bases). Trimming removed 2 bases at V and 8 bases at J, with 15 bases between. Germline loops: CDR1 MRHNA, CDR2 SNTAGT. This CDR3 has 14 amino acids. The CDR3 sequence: CASSDGGHVRGYTF. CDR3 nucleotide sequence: TGTGCCAGCAGTGACGGGGGACACGTTAGAGGCTACACCTTC.

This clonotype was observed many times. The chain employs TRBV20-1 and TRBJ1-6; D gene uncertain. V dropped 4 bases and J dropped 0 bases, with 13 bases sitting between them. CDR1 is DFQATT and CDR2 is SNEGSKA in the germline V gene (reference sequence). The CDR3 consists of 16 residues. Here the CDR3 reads CSAKRQSSSYNSPLHF. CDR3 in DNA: TGCAGTGCTAAGAGGCAGTCCAGCTCCTATAATTCACCCCTCCACTTT.

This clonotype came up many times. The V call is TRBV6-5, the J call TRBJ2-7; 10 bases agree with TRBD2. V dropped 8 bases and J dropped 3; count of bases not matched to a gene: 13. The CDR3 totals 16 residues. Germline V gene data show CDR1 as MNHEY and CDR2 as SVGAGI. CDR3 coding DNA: TGTGCCAGCCTCGGGACTAGCGCAACTTATGGCTACGAGCAGTACTTC. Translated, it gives CASLGTSATYGYEQYF.

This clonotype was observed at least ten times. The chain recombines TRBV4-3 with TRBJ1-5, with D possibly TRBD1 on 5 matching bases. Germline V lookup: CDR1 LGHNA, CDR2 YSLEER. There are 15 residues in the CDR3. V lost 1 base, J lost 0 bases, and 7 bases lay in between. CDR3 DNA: TGCGCCAGCAGCCAAGTCAGGGATAGCAATCAGCCCCAGCATTTT. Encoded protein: CASSQVRDSNQPQHF.

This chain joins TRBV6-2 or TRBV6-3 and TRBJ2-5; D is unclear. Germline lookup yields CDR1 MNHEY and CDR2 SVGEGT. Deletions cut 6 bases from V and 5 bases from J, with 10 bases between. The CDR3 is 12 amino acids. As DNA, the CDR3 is TGTGCCAGCAGCCCTGAATCGGAGACCCAGTACTTC. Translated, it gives CASSPESETQYF.

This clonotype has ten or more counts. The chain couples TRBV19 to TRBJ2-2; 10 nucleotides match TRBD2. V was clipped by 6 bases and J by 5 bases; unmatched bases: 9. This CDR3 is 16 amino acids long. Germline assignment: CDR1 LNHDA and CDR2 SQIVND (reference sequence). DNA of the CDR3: TGTGCCAGTAGCCTTAGCGGGAGGTCGGGGACCGGGGAGCTGTTTTTT. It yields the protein CASSLSGRSGTGELFF.